These 9 T cell receptor beta chains originate from one sample sequenced in a study of blood T cell repertoires in COVID-19. The assay was immunoSEQ multiplex PCR, and TCRdb's table has in-frame clones only and misses some. The table has under 150,000 clones, around three quarters seen once. The sample was peripheral blood. The receptors originated from a man aged 50-59 years with active or convalescent COVID-19.

This chain joins TRBV6-5 and TRBJ2-4; TRBD2 aligns across 15 bases. Trimming took 7 bases from V and 13 from J; bases not matched to a gene: 11. This CDR3 is 15 amino acids long. Germline lookup yields CDR1 MNHEY and CDR2 SVGAGI. The CDR3 nucleotides are TGTGCCAGCACCTCAGGACTAGCGGGAGGGCCGTCCCAGTACTTC. This gives the protein CASTSGLAGGPSQYF.

This clone was picked up one time. As DNA, the CDR3 is TGTGCCAGCACCAGTGGGGGGGGCTACACCTTC. Translated: CASTSGGGYTF. The chain couples TRBV7-2 to TRBJ1-2; D perhaps matches TRBD1 (5 bases). The CDR3 consists of 11 residues. CDR1 SGHTA and CDR2 FQGNSA come from the germline V gene. The ends were cut back, 7 bases at V and 8 bases at J, with 11 bases in the middle.

This sequence joins TRBV5-1 and TRBJ2-7; TRBD1 aligns across 7 bases. Germline-derived CDR1 and CDR2 are SGHRS and YFSETQ. V trimming: 2 bases; J trimming: 3 bases; junction bases outside the gene matches: 5. The CDR3 runs to 14 residues. This chain's CDR3 is CASSLGTERYEQYF. CDR3 DNA sequence: TGCGCCAGCAGCTTAGGGACAGAACGCTACGAGCAGTACTTC.

The chain carries TRBV14 and TRBJ2-7; 7 bases are shared with TRBD2. Losses at the gene ends were 4 bases for V and 3 bases for J; bases not matched to a gene: 9. CDR3 length: 15 residues. The germline V gene encodes CDR1 SGHDN and CDR2 FVKESK. DNA for the CDR3: TGTGCCAGCAGCCGAGGCCCCGGGACTAACTACGAGCAGTACTTC. This sequence encodes CASSRGPGTNYEQYF.

The chain uses TRBV28 and TRBJ2-5; D not resolved. This CDR3 region has 15 residues. Between the trimmed V and J ends, which lost 3 bases and 4 bases, there was a span of 15 bases. The germline V gene has CDR1 MDHEN and CDR2 SYDVKM. This CDR3 is CASSLVPRGGETQYF. In DNA form, the CDR3 reads TGTGCCAGCAGTTTGGTGCCCAGAGGTGGAGAGACCCAGTACTTC.

J is TRBJ1-5 and V is TRBV28, with D possibly matching TRBD1 (5 bases). Looked up from germline, CDR1 is MDHEN and CDR2 is SYDVKM. Trimming stripped 2 bases from V and 2 bases from J, with 7 bases between. This CDR3 is 14 amino acids long. CDR3 nucleotides: TGTGCCAGCAGTTTAGCGGGGGGCAATCAGCCCCAGCATTTT. Protein product: CASSLAGGNQPQHF.

The chain joins TRBV2 to TRBJ2-5; no clear D. The ends were cut back, 6 bases at V and 10 bases at J, with 18 bases in the middle. Germline assignment: CDR1 SNHLY and CDR2 FYNNEI. The CDR3 has 13 amino acids. CDR3 coding DNA: TGTGCCAGCAGGGAGACCTACCTTAAACGCCAGTACTTC. This translates into CASRETYLKRQYF. Combining the CDR3 with reference TRBV2 and TRBJ2-5 gives the whole variable domain EPEVTQTPSHQVTQMGQEVILRCVPISNHLYFYWYRQILGQKVEFLVSFYNNEISEKSEIFDDQFSVERPDGSNFTLKIRSTKLEDSAMYFCASRETYLKRQYFGPGTRLLVL.

CDR3 protein: CSFSSGYEQYF. The CDR3 coding sequence is TGCAGTTTCTCTAGCGGCTACGAGCAGTACTTC. J is TRBJ2-7 and V is TRBV20-1; 7 bases line up with TRBD2. With V trimmed by 8 bases and J by 3 bases, 4 bases remained unmatched. CDR1 is DFQATT, CDR2 SNEGSKA, per germline (reference sequence). The CDR3 is 11 amino acids.

This chain links TRBV15 with TRBJ2-1; TRBD2 matches 10 bases. Germline V gene lookup returns CDR1 LNHNV and CDR2 YYDKDF (reference sequence). The CDR3 is 18 amino acids. The V gene end was trimmed by 0 bases and the J gene end by 9 bases; junction bases not matched to a gene: 14. CDR3 protein: CATSRDVATSGNVGEQFF. CDR3 DNA: TGTGCCACCAGCAGAGATGTGGCAACTAGCGGGAACGTAGGTGAGCAGTTCTTC.